The entry that follows covers one TCR beta chain sequence. No antigen is known for it. This same CDR3 is encoded by further DNA sequences in the sample. Profiled with immunoSEQ multiplex PCR; TCRdb holds only in-frame clones, not every one. The sample consists of under 2,000,000 clones, about 94% of them appearing once. This specimen belongs to a study of shared clonotypes between healthy human individuals. The study's findings and limits: How much donors shared clonotypes was expected to be affected by sequencing depth. Naive subsets, compared against memory subsets, generally had larger estimated richness values. It was only blood that was sampled, and tissue repertoires likely differ. The study found about 5% of naive CD4 clonotypes shared across several donors.

This CDR3 has 13 residues. Trimming took 5 bases from V and 2 from J, leaving 11 bases between them. The germline CDR1 and CDR2 sequences are SGHDT and YYEEEE. CD8 cells classed as naive were CD45RO-negative and positively selected for CCR7, excluding terminally differentiated effector memory CD45RA+ cells. Source material: naive CD8+ T cells sorted from blood. This clonotype was obtained from a man between 18 and 35 years old in good health. This chain uses TRBV5-6 with TRBJ2-7; no firm D call. This chain's CDR3 is CASRTSGTYEQYF. CDR3 coding DNA: TGTGCCAGCAGAACCTCTGGTACCTACGAGCAGTACTTC. Combining the CDR3 with reference TRBV5-6 and TRBJ2-7 gives the whole variable domain DAGVTQSPTHLIKTRGQQVTLRCSPKSGHDTVSWYQQALGQGPQFIFQYYEEEERQRGNFPDRFSGHQFPNYSSELNVNALLLGDSALYLCASRTSGTYEQYFGPGTRLTVT.